The T cell receptor (beta chain) under discussion was sequenced for a study of cytomegalovirus exposure and HLA in healthy donors. Study at large: There were 117 million unique TCR beta sequences, drawn from about 179 million T cells, in an earlier analysis. Findings and limits, study-wide: In vitro confirmation showed a few CMV-associated chains to be CMV antigen specific. The later analysis indicated that the majority of CMV-associated TCR beta chains appeared HLA-restricted. One later analysis reportedly identified an Asian-associated ancestry cluster that showed fewer N-insertions than the roughly 700-donor mean.

The CDR3 extends over 17 amino acids. V gave up 3 bases and J gave up 1 base; unmatched junction bases: 11. Per the germline V gene, CDR1 is KGHSH and CDR2 is LQKENI. PCR employed 60 Vbeta and 13 Jbeta primers. Profiled with immunoSEQ multiplex PCR; TCRdb holds only in-frame clones, not every one. The repertoire includes 250,000 or so clones, around 90% of them detected once, and around 1.7% sits in the top ten. Points on this clone: As yet, its antigen is unknown.

The origin of this receptor is a girl aged 2 to 10 in good health and CMV-seronegative. The V call is TRBV18, the J call TRBJ1-1; 7 nucleotides agree with TRBD1. Input material: PBMCs. The CDR3 sequence: CASSPLRDRSGNTEAFF. The CDR3 nucleotides are TGTGCCAGCTCACCTCTCCGGGACAGATCAGGGAACACTGAAGCTTTCTTT. Filled out from reference TRBV18 and TRBJ1-1, the complete variable domain reads NAGVMQNPRHLVRRRGQEARLRCSPMKGHSHVYWYRQLPEEGLKFMVYLQKENIIDESGMPKERFSAEFPKEGPSILRIQQVVRGDSAAYFCASSPLRDRSGNTEAFFGQGTRLTVV.